This T cell receptor beta chain was sequenced for a study of OX40 agonist ivuxolimab in advanced cancers. Germline trimming cut 1 base from V and 2 bases from J; bases unmatched to any gene: 4. This CDR3 has 15 amino acids. The germline gives CDR1 MGHRA, CDR2 YSYEKL. Clones were read by immunoSEQ multiplex PCR, and TCRdb kept only the in-frame ones, dropping some. Of 30,000 to 40,000 clones listed, around 87% are singletons. Sequenced here: CD4+ or CD8+ T cells sorted from blood, sampled in a trial of the OX40 agonist ivuxolimab. This receptor was identified in an adult with an advanced solid tumor such as melanoma, head and neck, liver or kidney cancer. J is TRBJ2-7 and V is TRBV4-1; 8 nucleotides match TRBD2. DNA of the CDR3: TGCGCCAGCAGCCAAGGGAGCGGGAGTACCTACGAGCAGTACTTC. As protein: CASSQGSGSTYEQYF.